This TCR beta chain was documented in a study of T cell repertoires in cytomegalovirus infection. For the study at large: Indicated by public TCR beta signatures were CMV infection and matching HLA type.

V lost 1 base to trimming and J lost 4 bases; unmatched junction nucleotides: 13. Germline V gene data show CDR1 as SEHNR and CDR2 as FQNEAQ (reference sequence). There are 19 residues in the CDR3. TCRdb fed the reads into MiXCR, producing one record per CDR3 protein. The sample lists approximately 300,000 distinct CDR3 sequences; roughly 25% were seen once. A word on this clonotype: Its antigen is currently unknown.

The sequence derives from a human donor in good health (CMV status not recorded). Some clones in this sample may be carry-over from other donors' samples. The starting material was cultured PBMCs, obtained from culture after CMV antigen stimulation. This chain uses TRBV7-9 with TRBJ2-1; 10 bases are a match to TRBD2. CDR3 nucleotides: TGTGCCAGCAGCTTAGAGGAGGTAATTAGCGGGAGGCCATACAATGAGCAGTTCTTC. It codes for CASSLEEVISGRPYNEQFF.